This T cell receptor beta chain was captured in a study of response to subunit inactivated influenza vaccine listed by TCRdb under 2018. Turning to the overall study: Deep quantitative T cell receptor repertoire profiling was used in the study to track responses to a trivalent subunit inactivated influenza vaccine.

This clonotype turned up a few times. Its target antigen remains unknown. Base qualities are missing; no much larger clone stands one base away. The CDR3 goes from the cysteine to the phenylalanine over 15 residues. This entry keeps only the CDR3 DNA: 45 bases, framed from base 1. The V end gives up 4 bases and the J end 3 bases, leaving 5 bases in the junction not matched to a gene. From the germline V gene, CDR1 is KGHDR and CDR2 is SFDVKD. What the study reported, not specific to this receptor: It was suggested by the authors that each seasonal influenza vaccination may recruit only a limited number of new T cells.

Library preparation used RT-PCR. For sequencing, an Illumina HiSeq 2500 was employed. TCRdb's own reprocessing of the public reads used fastp at Q25 and MiXCR and kept productive beta chains. Every entry covers one CDR3 protein and lists the most common genes and DNA from its rows. The sample table shows 650,000 to 800,000 distinct CDR3 sequences, and about 15% are seen once. Less than 9% of the sample is taken by the ten largest. The rearranged chain carries TRBV24-1 and TRBJ2-3; TRBD1 aligns with 8 central bases. This receptor was obtained from a man aged 45-60 years who received an inactivated influenza vaccine. Donor details come from another sample of the same person, matched by shared clones. The material was PBMCs from blood, obtained around two weeks before vaccination. In nucleotide form, the sequence is TGTGCCACCAGTGAGCCAGGGGGCAAGACAGATACGCAGTATTTT. This translates into CATSEPGGKTDTQYF.